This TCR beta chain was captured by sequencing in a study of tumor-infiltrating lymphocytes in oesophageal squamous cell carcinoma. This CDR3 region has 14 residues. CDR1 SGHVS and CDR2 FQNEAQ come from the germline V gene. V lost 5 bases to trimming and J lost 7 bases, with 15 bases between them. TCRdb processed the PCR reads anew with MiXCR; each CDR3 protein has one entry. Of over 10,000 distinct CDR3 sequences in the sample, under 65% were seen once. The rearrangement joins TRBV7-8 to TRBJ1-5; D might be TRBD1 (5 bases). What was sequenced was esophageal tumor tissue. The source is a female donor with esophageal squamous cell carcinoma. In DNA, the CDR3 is TGTGCCAGCAGCCTGACAGAATTAGTCCAGCCCCAGCATTTT. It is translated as CASSLTELVQPQHF.